What follows describes a single TCR beta chain. The sample comes from a study of blood T cell repertoires in COVID-19. Produced via immunoSEQ multiplex PCR; TCRdb's table is partial and in-frame only. The table lists over 250,000 clones, 70% to 85% of them singletons. Seattle participants joined during active infection and were tracked over time. The TCR originated in a human donor with COVID-19, enrolled during active disease. The donor label of this sample is uncertain. The sequenced sample consisted of peripheral blood.

CDR3 in DNA: TGTGCCAGCAGACGTGCACAGGTAACTGGAAACACCATATATTTT. This sequence encodes CASRRAQVTGNTIYF. The chain joins TRBV6-5 to TRBJ1-3; possibly TRBD1 for D (5 bases). The CDR3 is 15 amino acids. V was shortened by 6 bases and J by 2 bases, with 14 bases between the two germline ends. Per the germline V gene, CDR1 is MNHEY and CDR2 is SVGAGI.